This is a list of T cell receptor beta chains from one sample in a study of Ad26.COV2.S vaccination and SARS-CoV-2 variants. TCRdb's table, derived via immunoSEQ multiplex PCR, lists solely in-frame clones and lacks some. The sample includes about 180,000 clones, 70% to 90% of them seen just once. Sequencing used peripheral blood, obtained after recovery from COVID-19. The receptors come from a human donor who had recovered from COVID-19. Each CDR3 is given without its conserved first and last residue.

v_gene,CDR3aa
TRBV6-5,ASKRGPGGTEAF
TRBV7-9,ASSLGHTNTEAF
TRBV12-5,ATATGGSGNTIY
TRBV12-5,ASGDRAGETQY
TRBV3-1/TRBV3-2,ASSQAAAGAHEQF
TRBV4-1,ASSQGQGWYNEQF
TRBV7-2,ASSLGTGGKLF
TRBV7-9,ASSLSGQSWGTEAF
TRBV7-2,ASSRISGGGETQY
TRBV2,ASSRMNTEAF
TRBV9,ASSVRRVEETQY
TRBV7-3,ASSIGAYNEQF
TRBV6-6,ASSYGSGDTDTQY
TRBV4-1,ASSQDLTDTQY
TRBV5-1,ASSSSENEQY
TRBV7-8,ASSLFLGQGSGANVLT
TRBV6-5,ASSLLTSGRRGQY
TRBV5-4,ASSLGIGVEQY
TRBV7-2,ASSLGREQGGSGNQPQH
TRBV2,ASSRGRNTEAF